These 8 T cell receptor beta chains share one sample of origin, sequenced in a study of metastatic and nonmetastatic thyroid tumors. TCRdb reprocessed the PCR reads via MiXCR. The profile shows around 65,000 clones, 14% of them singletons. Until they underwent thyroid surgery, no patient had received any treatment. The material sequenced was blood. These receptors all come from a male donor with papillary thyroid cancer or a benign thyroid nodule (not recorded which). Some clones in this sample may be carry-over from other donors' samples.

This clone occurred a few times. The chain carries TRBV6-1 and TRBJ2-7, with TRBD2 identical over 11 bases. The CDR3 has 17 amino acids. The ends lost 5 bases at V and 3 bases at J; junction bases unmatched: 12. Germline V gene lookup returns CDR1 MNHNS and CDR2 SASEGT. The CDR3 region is CASSSGGSLAGGYEQYF. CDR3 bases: TGTGCCAGCAGTTCCGGGGGGAGCCTAGCGGGAGGCTACGAGCAGTACTTC.

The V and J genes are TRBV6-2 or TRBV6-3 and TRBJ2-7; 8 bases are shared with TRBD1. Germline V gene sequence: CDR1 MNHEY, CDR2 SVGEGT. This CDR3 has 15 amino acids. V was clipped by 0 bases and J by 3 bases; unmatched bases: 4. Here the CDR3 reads CASSYSLDRGYEQYF. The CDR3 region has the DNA TGTGCCAGCAGTTACTCCCTCGACAGGGGCTACGAGCAGTACTTC.

The CDR3 DNA is TGTGCCAGCAGTTTATCTGTGAACCATCGGTTTTATGAGCAGTTCTTC. Protein: CASSLSVNHRFYEQFF. This rearrangement joins TRBV27 to TRBJ2-1; D is uncertain. This CDR3 is 16 amino acids long. Looked up from germline, CDR1 is MNHEY and CDR2 is SMNVEV (reference sequence). V shed 0 bases and J shed 8 bases, with 17 bases lying between them.

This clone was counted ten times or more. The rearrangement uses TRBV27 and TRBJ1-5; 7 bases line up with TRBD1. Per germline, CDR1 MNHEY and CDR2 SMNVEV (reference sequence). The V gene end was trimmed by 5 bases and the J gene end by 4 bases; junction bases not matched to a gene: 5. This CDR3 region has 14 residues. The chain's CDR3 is CASSLQGRNQPQHF. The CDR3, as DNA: TGTGCCAGCAGTCTACAGGGGAGGAATCAGCCCCAGCATTTT.

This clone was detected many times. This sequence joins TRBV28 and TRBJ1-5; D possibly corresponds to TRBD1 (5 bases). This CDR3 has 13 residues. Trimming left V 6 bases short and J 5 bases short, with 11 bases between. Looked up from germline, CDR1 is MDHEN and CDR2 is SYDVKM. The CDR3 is CASSWDPYQPQHF. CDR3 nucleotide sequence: TGTGCCAGCAGCTGGGACCCCTATCAGCCCCAGCATTTT.

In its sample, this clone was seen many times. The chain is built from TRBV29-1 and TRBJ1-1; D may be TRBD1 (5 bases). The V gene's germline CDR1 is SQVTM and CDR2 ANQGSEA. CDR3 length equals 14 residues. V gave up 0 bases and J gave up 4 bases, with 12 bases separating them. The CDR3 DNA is TGCAGCGTTGAAGAAGGGGCGGTGGGCACTGAAGCTTTCTTT. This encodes CSVEEGAVGTEAFF.

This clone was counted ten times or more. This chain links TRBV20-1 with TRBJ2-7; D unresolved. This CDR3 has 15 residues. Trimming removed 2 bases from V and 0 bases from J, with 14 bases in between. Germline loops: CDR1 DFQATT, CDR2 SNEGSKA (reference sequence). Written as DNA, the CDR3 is TGCAGTGCTAGATCCTCTTTGGACGACTCCTACGAGCAGTACGTC. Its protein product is CSARSSLDDSYEQYV.

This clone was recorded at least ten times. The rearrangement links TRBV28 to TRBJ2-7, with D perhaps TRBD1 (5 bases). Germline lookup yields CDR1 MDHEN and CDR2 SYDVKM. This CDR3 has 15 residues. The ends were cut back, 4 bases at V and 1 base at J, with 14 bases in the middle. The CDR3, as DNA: TGTGCCAGCAGTTGGAGACAGAGTCCTTCCTACGAGCAGTACGTC. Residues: CASSWRQSPSYEQYV.